This passage covers 2 T cell receptor beta chains from one sample sequenced in a study of shared clonotypes between healthy human individuals. The data were produced by immunoSEQ multiplex PCR, yet TCRdb's version contains in-frame clones alone and is incomplete. The table includes about 2 million clones, about 95% detected once. Terminally differentiated effector memory CD45RA+ cells were left out of the naive CD8 fraction, which was CD45RO-negative and positively selected for CCR7. Sequenced sample: naive CD8+ T cells sorted from blood. These TCRs come from a man aged 18 to 30 in good health.

The rearrangement uses TRBV7-9 and TRBJ1-4; 8 bases match TRBD1. This CDR3 is 15 amino acids long. Germline values: CDR1 SEHNR, CDR2 FQNEAQ (reference sequence). With V trimmed by 5 bases and J by 8 bases, 10 bases remained unmatched. The CDR3 loop is CASSARTGIGEKLFF. Here the CDR3 DNA reads TGTGCCAGCAGCGCCAGGACAGGGATAGGCGAAAAACTGTTTTTT.

The chain couples TRBV10-1 to TRBJ2-7, with a weak D call TRBD1 (6 bases). Deletions cut 0 bases from V and 9 bases from J, with 21 bases between. The V gene's germline CDR1 is WNHNN and CDR2 SYGVQD (reference sequence). The CDR3 is made up of 16 amino acids. The CDR3 region has the DNA TGCGCCAGCAGTGAGTCATCGGACAGAGACCTACGAGGGCAGTACTTC. As protein: CASSESSDRDLRGQYF.